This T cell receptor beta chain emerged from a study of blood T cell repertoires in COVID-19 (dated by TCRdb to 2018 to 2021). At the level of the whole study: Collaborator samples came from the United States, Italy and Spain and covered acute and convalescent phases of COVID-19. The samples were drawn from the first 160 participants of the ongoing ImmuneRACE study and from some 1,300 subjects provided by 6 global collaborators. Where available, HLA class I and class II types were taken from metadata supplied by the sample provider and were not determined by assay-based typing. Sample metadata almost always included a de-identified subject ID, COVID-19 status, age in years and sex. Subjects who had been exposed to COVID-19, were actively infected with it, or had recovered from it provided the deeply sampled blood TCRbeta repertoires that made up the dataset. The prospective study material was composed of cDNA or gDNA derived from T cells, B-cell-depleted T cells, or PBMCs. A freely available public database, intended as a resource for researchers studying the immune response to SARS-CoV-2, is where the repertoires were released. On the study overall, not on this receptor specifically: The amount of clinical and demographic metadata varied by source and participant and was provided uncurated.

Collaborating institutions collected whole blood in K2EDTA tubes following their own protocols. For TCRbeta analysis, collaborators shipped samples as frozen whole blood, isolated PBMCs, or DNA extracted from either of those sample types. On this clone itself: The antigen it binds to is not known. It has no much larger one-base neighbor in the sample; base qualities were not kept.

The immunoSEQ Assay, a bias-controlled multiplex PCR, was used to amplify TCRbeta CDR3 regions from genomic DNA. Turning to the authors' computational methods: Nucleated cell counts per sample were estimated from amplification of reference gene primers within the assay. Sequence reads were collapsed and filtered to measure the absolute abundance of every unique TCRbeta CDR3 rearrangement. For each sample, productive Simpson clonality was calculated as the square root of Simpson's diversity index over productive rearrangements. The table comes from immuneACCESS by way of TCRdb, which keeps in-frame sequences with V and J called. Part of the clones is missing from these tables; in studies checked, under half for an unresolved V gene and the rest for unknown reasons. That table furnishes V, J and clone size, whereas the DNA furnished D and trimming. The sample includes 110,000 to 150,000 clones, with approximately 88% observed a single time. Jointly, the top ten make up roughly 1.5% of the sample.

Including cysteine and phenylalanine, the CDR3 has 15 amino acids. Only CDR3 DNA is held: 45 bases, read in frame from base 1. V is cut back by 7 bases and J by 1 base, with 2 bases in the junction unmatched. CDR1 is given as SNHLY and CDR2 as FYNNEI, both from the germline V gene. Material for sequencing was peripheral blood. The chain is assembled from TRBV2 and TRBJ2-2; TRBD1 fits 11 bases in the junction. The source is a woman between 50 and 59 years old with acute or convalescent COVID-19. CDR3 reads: CASTGTGGNTGELFF. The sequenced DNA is TGTGCCAGCACCGGGACAGGGGGGAACACCGGGGAGCTGTTTTTT.